This T cell receptor beta chain was recovered during a study of blood T cell repertoires in COVID-19 (dated by TCRdb to about 2020). Study-level background: The collaborator samples originated in the United States, Italy and Spain and spanned the acute and convalescent phases of COVID-19. The material from the prospective study consisted of cDNA or gDNA derived from T cells, B-cell-depleted T cells, or PBMCs. The dataset comprised deeply sampled blood TCRbeta repertoires from subjects exposed to, actively infected with, or recovered from COVID-19. The repertoires were released in a freely available public database intended as a resource for research on the immune response to SARS-CoV-2. Samples were obtained from the ongoing ImmuneRACE study (first 160 participants) and from roughly 1,300 subjects provided by 6 global collaborators. A de-identified subject ID, COVID-19 status, age in years and sex were almost always included in the sample metadata. Where available, HLA class I and class II types were obtained from metadata supplied by the sample provider rather than from assay-based typing.

As concerns this clone: Its target antigen remains unknown. Per-base quality was not reported, and no clone a single base away is much larger than it.

Overall results and qualifications from the work: How much clinical and demographic metadata was included differed by source and by participant, and the metadata was provided uncurated.

The immunoSEQ Assay, a bias-controlled multiplex PCR, was used to amplify TCRbeta CDR3 regions from genomic DNA. On the study's bioinformatics: Nucleated cell counts per sample were estimated from amplification of reference gene primers within the assay. To quantify the absolute abundance of each unique TCRbeta CDR3 rearrangement, sequence reads were collapsed and filtered. For each sample, productive Simpson clonality was calculated as the square root of Simpson's diversity index across productive rearrangements. Held by TCRdb, this immuneACCESS table contains in-frame sequences only and omits some clones. Under half of the omission traces to an unresolved V gene where checked; the cause of the rest is unknown. For V, J and clone size, that table is used; D and trimming come from the DNA. The sample yields about 200,000 clones; 86% were counted once. Roughly 4.5% of the sample belongs to the ten largest clones.

Enrolling through a virtual design, the prospective study's participants ranged in age from roughly 18 to 90 years and lived across 20 to 30 United States geographic areas. Cohort assignment in the prospective study relied on participant-reported clinical history from a screening survey and a study questionnaire. Exposed participants had been in contact, within 2 weeks of entering the study, with a person who had a PCR-confirmed or clinician-diagnosed case of COVID-19. In the prospective study, mobile phlebotomists collected whole blood, serum and a nasopharyngeal or oropharyngeal swab from each participant. Additional blood draws and questionnaires over an approximately two-month period could optionally be provided by prospective study participants. Before DNA extraction, prospective study blood samples were shipped either frozen or at room temperature. CDR1 and CDR2, per the germline V gene, are SGHRS and YFSETQ. The cysteine opens and the phenylalanine closes a CDR3 of 14 amino acids. The retained sequence is limited to the CDR3, 42 bases, with the frame set at the first base. V is pared back by 4 bases and J by 7 bases, with 15 bases lying between the germline termini.

This receptor was identified in a woman aged 25 to 45 who had been exposed to COVID-19. Material: PBMCs or T cells enriched from blood (not recorded which). Recombination joined TRBV5-1 with TRBJ1-3; a tentative D match to TRBD1 spans 6 bases. The CDR3 protein is CASSPGQPGNTIYF. The DNA reads TGCGCCAGCAGCCCCGGACAGCCGGGGAACACCATATATTTT.